This TCR beta chain appears in the sequencing data of a study of T cells in Graves' hyperthyroidism and ophthalmopathy. This clonotype was picked up a small number of times. This CDR3 is 15 amino acids long. The V and J ends lost 5 bases and 3 bases respectively, with 13 bases between them. CDR1 is LGHDT, CDR2 YNNKEL, per germline (reference sequence). RNA transcripts gave rise to amplified TCR beta CDR3 regions. HTBI primers were the set used in a first-round RT-PCR of the TCR CDR3. TCRdb processed the multiplex PCR reads anew with MiXCR; each CDR3 protein has one entry. The sample carries some 340,000 distinct CDR3 sequences, roughly 15% recorded once.

This clonotype was obtained from a middle-aged woman with Graves' ophthalmopathy. Sequencing input: blood. V usage is TRBV3-1 and J usage is TRBJ2-2; perhaps TRBD2 as D (6 bases). CDR3 nucleotide sequence: TGTGCCAGCAGCTCCCGGACTAAGCACACCGGGGAGCTGTTTTTT. Translating it yields CASSSRTKHTGELFF.